The T cell receptor beta chain described here comes from a study of somatic mutations in T cells in chronic GVHD (dated by TCRdb to 2018 to 2021). For sorting, staining was performed with anti-CD3, anti-CD4, anti-CD8 and a Vbeta20 antibody from the IOTest Beta Mark kit on a FACSAria III, and a purity above 97% was achieved. Peripheral blood was collected in sodium heparin tubes, and mononuclear cells were isolated by Ficoll-Paque PLUS density gradient centrifugation. Before TCRbeta deep sequencing, the CD4+ Vbeta20+, CD4+ Vbeta20-, and CD8+ T cell fractions were FACS-sorted. Including cysteine and phenylalanine, the CDR3 has 13 amino acids. The kept DNA is CDR3 alone, 39 bases in frame from the first base. CDR1 MDHEN and CDR2 SYDVKM are derived from the germline V gene. Compared with germline, V lacks 8 bases and J lacks 2 bases; bases without a gene match: 5. Concerning this clone itself: Its antigen has not been determined. Base qualities are missing; no much larger clone stands one base away.

Isolated genomic DNA was used for TCRbeta deep sequencing. TCRbeta CDR3 sequencing and initial data processing were performed with the immunoSEQ assay as a commercial service. From the authors' description of their analysis: IMGT was used to annotate V, D, J genes, while reads were demultiplexed, adapter and primer sequences were stripped out, and similar clones were merged through frequency-ratio clustering. Imported from immuneACCESS, the table was reduced by TCRdb to in-frame sequences with V and J called. These copies leave out some clones; in studies compared against another copy, an unresolved V gene accounts for under half, and the cause of the remainder is not known. The V and J calls and the clone size are those of that table, but D and trimming were determined from the DNA. This sample lists 13,000 or so clones; roughly 80% were detected once. The ten largest make up about 30% of the sample.

The clonotype comes from a male patient aged 50 to 60 with chronic graft-versus-host disease. Following a transplant, some T lymphocytes may have been derived from the graft donor. The sequenced material came from Vbeta20-negative CD4+ T cells from blood. The cell subset or site tag for this specimen amounts to: CD4+ T cells sorted as TCR Vbeta20 negative by flow cytometry. Recombination linked TRBV28 to TRBJ2-7, with 8 middle bases fitting TRBD1. Read as DNA, the sequence is TGTGCCAGCTCGGGGACAGGCACCTACGAGCAGTACTTC. This is translated as CASSGTGTYEQYF.